This TCR beta chain stems from a study of cytomegalovirus exposure and HLA in healthy donors. The records omit this donor's CMV serostatus. In germline, CDR1 is MRHNA, CDR2 SNTAGT. The V gene end was trimmed by 4 bases and the J gene end by 7 bases; junction bases not matched to a gene: 8. CDR3 length: 16 residues. This PCR relied on a set of 60 Vbeta primers and 13 Jbeta primers. The repertoire was sequenced with immunoSEQ multiplex PCR; TCRdb's copy has only in-frame clones and lacks some. The table lists about 80,000 clones, around 79% of them singletons, with around 15% in the top ten. The specimen was PBMCs. The receptor's source is a human donor in good health. The chain uses TRBV6-4 and TRBJ2-1; 12 positions match TRBD2. CDR3 protein: CASSGLAGAGGNEQFF. As DNA, the CDR3 is TGTGCCAGCAGTGGACTAGCGGGGGCTGGCGGAAATGAGCAGTTCTTC.